The 23 T cell receptor beta chains below were found in one sample sequenced in a study of PD-1 blockade in classical Hodgkin lymphoma. Brentuximab vedotin exposure varied, and every patient relapsed after autologous stem cell transplantation. The table came from immunoSEQ multiplex PCR; TCRdb's copy has only in-frame clones and leaves some out. The sample has 9,500 to 10,000 clones; more than 85% are singletons. The source was peripheral blood mononuclear cells (PBMCs), collected at baseline. The origin of the receptors is a human donor with classical Hodgkin lymphoma.

In its sample, this clone was seen once. The CDR3 bases are TGTGCCAGCAGCTTACGGGGACAGGGGGCTTTTGCAACTAATGAAAAACTGTTTTTT. It encodes CASSLRGQGAFATNEKLFF. V is TRBV7-9 and J is TRBJ1-4; 12 bases agree with TRBD1. After removal of 2 bases from V and 0 bases from J, the junction contained 7 bases not matched to a gene. The CDR3 length is 19 residues. Germline CDR1 and CDR2: SEHNR and FQNEAQ (reference sequence).

The rearrangement uses TRBV5-6 and TRBJ2-3; D is uncertain. V lost 4 bases and J 2 bases, leaving 14 bases between the germline ends. The CDR3 is made up of 15 amino acids. Germline assignment: CDR1 SGHDT and CDR2 YYEEEE. The CDR3 loop is CASSAVFLDTDTQYF. The CDR3, as DNA: TGTGCCAGCAGCGCAGTATTTTTGGACACAGATACGCAGTATTTT.

This clone was seen just once. This chain connects TRBV6-1 to TRBJ1-1; D call uncertain. CDR1 MNHNS and CDR2 SASEGT come from the germline V gene. The germline V and J ends were trimmed by 2 bases and 1 base, with 23 bases remaining between them. CDR3 length: 19 residues. CDR3 sequence reads: CASSEFRPGRQFENTEAFF. In nucleotides, the CDR3 is TGTGCCAGCAGTGAATTTCGTCCTGGACGTCAATTCGAGAACACTGAAGCTTTCTTT.

The table lists this clone with a few counts. The chain combines TRBV6-5 with TRBJ1-2, with no clear D. There are 12 residues in the CDR3. V lost 4 bases and J 5 bases, leaving 8 bases between the germline ends. Looked up from germline, CDR1 is MNHEY and CDR2 is SVGAGI. The CDR3 loop reads CASSLEGYGYTF. The CDR3 DNA follows: TGTGCCAGCAGTTTGGAGGGATATGGCTACACCTTC.

The V call is TRBV28, the J call TRBJ2-7, with D uncertain. CDR1 is MDHEN, CDR2 SYDVKM, per germline. The V and J ends lost 6 bases and 0 bases respectively, with 12 bases between them. The CDR3 has 14 amino acids. The CDR3 DNA reads TGTGCCAGCAGCCCCGCGGCTAGCTCCTACGAGCAGTACTTC. It encodes CASSPAASSYEQYF. The variable domain in full, with the rest retrieved from reference TRBV28 and TRBJ2-7, is DVKVTQSSRYLVKRTGEKVFLECVQDMDHENMFWYRQDPGLGLRLIYFSYDVKMKEKGDIPEGYSVSREKKERFSLILESASTNQTSMYLCASSPAASSYEQYFGPGTRLTVT.

V gene TRBV13 combines with J gene TRBJ2-1; 13 bases align to TRBD2. J lost 2 bases, V lost 5 bases, and 6 bases had no gene match. This CDR3 region has 17 residues. Germline CDR1 reads PRHDT; CDR2 reads FYEKMQ (reference sequence). In DNA form, the CDR3 reads TGTGCCAGCAGCCCGAGGACTAGCGGGAGCCCCTACAATGAGCAGTTCTTC. This gives the protein CASSPRTSGSPYNEQFF.

V usage is TRBV11-2 and J usage is TRBJ1-1; D may be TRBD1 (6 bases). This CDR3 region has 14 residues. Germline V gene sequence: CDR1 SGHAT, CDR2 FQNNGV. Trimming cost V 1 base and J 6 bases, with 12 bases left between them. CDR3 bases: TGTGCCAGCAGCTTAGCTGGGGGCTGGGCTGAAGCTTTCTTT. Its translation is CASSLAGGWAEAFF.

The rearrangement uses TRBV6-4 and TRBJ2-1, with 8 bases lining up with TRBD2. The trim removed 4 bases at V and 0 bases at J, leaving 2 bases unmatched. The CDR3 is made up of 15 amino acids. Looked up from germline, CDR1 is MRHNA and CDR2 is SNTAGT. In nucleotides, the CDR3 is TGTGCCAGCAGTGCGGGGGGGGGCTCCTACAATGAGCAGTTCTTC. Its translation is CASSAGGGSYNEQFF.

The gene calls are TRBV6-5 and TRBJ2-3, with D tentatively TRBD2 (5 bases). This CDR3 contains 14 residues. The ends were cut back, 5 bases at V and 2 bases at J, with 11 bases in the middle. Germline-derived CDR1 and CDR2 are MNHEY and SVGAGI. In DNA form, the CDR3 reads TGTGCCAGCAGTCCAGACTATGCCACAGATACGCAGTATTTT. Translated, it gives CASSPDYATDTQYF.

The chain's CDR3 is CASSLDAASSDTQYF. CDR3 bases: TGTGCCAGCAGCTTAGACGCGGCGTCTTCAGATACGCAGTATTTT. J is TRBJ2-3 and V is TRBV11-3; no definite D call. Germline CDR1 is SGHNT and CDR2 is YENEEA. The CDR3 is 15 amino acids. V lost 0 bases and J 4 bases, leaving 11 bases between the germline ends.

The chain links TRBV27 to TRBJ1-4, with 7 nucleotides matching TRBD1. Germline lookup yields CDR1 MNHEY and CDR2 SMNVEV (reference sequence). V trimming: 7 bases; J trimming: 8 bases; junction bases outside the gene matches: 10. The CDR3 loop spans 14 amino acids. For the CDR3, the DNA is TGTGCCAGCACCAAAAGACAGGGCAGGGAAAAACTGTTTTTT. It yields the protein CASTKRQGREKLFF.

The chain combines TRBV9 with TRBJ2-7; 8 positions agree with TRBD1. From germline, CDR1 is SGDLS and CDR2 YYNGEE. The J segment lost 2 bases and the V segment lost 1 base, leaving 8 bases of the junction unmatched. CDR3 length: 16 amino acids. The CDR3 is CASSVSPETGAYEQYF. CDR3 coding DNA: TGTGCCAGCAGCGTAAGCCCCGAGACAGGGGCCTACGAGCAGTACTTC. Together with reference TRBV9 and TRBJ2-7, the CDR3 gives the full variable domain: DSGVTQTPKHLITATGQRVTLRCSPRSGDLSVYWYQQSLDQGLQFLIQYYNGEERAKGNILERFSAQQFPDLHSELNLSSLELGDSALYFCASSVSPETGAYEQYFGPGTRLTVT.

J is TRBJ2-1 and V is TRBV10-3, with 8 bases that match TRBD2. Trimming removed 8 bases from V and 8 bases from J; junction bases left unmatched: 8. The CDR3 is 13 amino acids. Germline loops: CDR1 ENHRY, CDR2 SYGVKD. The CDR3 sequence is CAIRGGRMDEQFF. The CDR3 nucleotides are TGTGCCATCCGGGGCGGGAGGATGGATGAGCAGTTCTTC.

This sequence joins TRBV9 and TRBJ2-7; D unresolved. Germline lookup yields CDR1 SGDLS and CDR2 YYNGEE. The CDR3 runs to 15 residues. Trimming pared 2 bases from V and 0 bases from J, leaving 12 bases between. The CDR3, as DNA: TGTGCCAGCAGCGTTTCGGAATGGGGCTCCTACGAGCAGTACTTC. Protein product: CASSVSEWGSYEQYF.

The chain recombines TRBV27 with TRBJ1-2, with 7 positions matching TRBD1. Germline lookup yields CDR1 MNHEY and CDR2 SMNVEV (reference sequence). Trimming cost V 8 bases and J 3 bases; bases outside gene matches: 12. The CDR3 is 15 residues long. Here the CDR3 DNA reads TGTGCCAGCTGTTGGGGACAGACCATGCACTATGGCTACACCTTC. This sequence encodes CASCWGQTMHYGYTF.

J is TRBJ2-7 and V is TRBV6-1, with TRBD1 matching over 8 bases. Trimming at V came to 7 bases and at J to 4 bases, leaving 9 bases not matched to a gene. CDR1 is MNHNS and CDR2 is SASEGT in the germline V gene. This CDR3 has 14 amino acids. The CDR3 is CASNRQGLVYEQYF. The DNA of the CDR3 is TGTGCCAGCAATCGACAGGGGTTGGTGTACGAGCAGTACTTC.

V gene TRBV27 combines with J gene TRBJ2-1; TRBD2 aligns across 9 bases. The V and J ends lost 5 bases and 5 bases, in that order; junction bases with no gene match: 7. Germline lookup yields CDR1 MNHEY and CDR2 SMNVEV (reference sequence). The CDR3 covers 15 residues. The CDR3 bases are TGTGCCAGCAGTCCATTGCGGGAGGGACACAATGAGCAGTTCTTC. Residues: CASSPLREGHNEQFF.

The chain employs TRBV4-1 and TRBJ1-1, with a weak D call TRBD1 (5 bases). CDR3 length: 16 amino acids. The germline CDR1 and CDR2 sequences are MGHRA and YSYEKL. The V end was cut by 1 base, the J end by 6 bases, with 18 bases between. CDR3 residues: CASSQVWGGSFAEAFF. The CDR3 nucleotides are TGCGCCAGCAGCCAAGTTTGGGGCGGATCGTTCGCTGAAGCTTTCTTT.

The rearrangement uses TRBV6-1 and TRBJ2-3, with no clear D. V lost 4 bases and J lost 3, with 11 bases in between. CDR3 length equals 14 residues. Germline-derived CDR1 and CDR2 are MNHNS and SASEGT. Written as DNA, the CDR3 is TGTGCCAGCAGTGTTACTTTTGGAACAGATACGCAGTATTTT. Amino acids: CASSVTFGTDTQYF.

This clone is a singleton in its sample. The gene calls are TRBV27 and TRBJ1-6, with D perhaps matching TRBD1 (5 bases). The CDR3 is made up of 16 amino acids. The germline CDR1 and CDR2 sequences are MNHEY and SMNVEV (reference sequence). The ends were cut back, 5 bases at V and 5 bases at J, with 16 bases in the middle. CDR3 amino acids: CASSLQGPRNNSPLHF. Written as DNA, the CDR3 is TGTGCCAGCAGTCTCCAGGGACCGAGGAATAATTCACCCCTCCACTTT.

The chain has TRBV6-5 and TRBJ1-6; possibly TRBD1 for D (5 bases). CDR1 and CDR2 from the germline V gene are MNHEY and SVGAGI. This CDR3 region has 15 residues. Trimming left V 5 bases short and J 7 bases short, with 15 bases between. The CDR3 region is CASSPFVGTNSPLHF. The CDR3 DNA follows: TGTGCCAGCAGTCCCTTCGTGGGGACCAATTCACCCCTCCACTTT.

This clone was seen just once. The rearrangement uses TRBV28 and TRBJ2-1, with 16 bases matching TRBD2. With V trimmed by 5 bases and J by 4 bases, 8 bases remained unmatched. This CDR3 spans 18 amino acids. CDR1 and CDR2 (germline): MDHEN, SYDVKM. The CDR3 is CASSTTGLAGGRYNEQFF. CDR3 in DNA: TGTGCCAGCAGTACGACGGGACTAGCGGGAGGGAGATACAATGAGCAGTTCTTC. Full variable domain (missing parts from reference TRBV28 and TRBJ2-1): DVKVTQSSRYLVKRTGEKVFLECVQDMDHENMFWYRQDPGLGLRLIYFSYDVKMKEKGDIPEGYSVSREKKERFSLILESASTNQTSMYLCASSTTGLAGGRYNEQFFGPGTRLTVL.

The genes are TRBV9 and TRBJ2-7; D gene unclear. V was trimmed by 0 bases and J by 3 bases, leaving 13 bases between them. The CDR3 consists of 15 residues. Germline V lookup: CDR1 SGDLS, CDR2 YYNGEE. CDR3 DNA: TGTGCCAGCAGCGTAGCTACAAGTCCCGTCTACGAGCAGTACTTC. Protein: CASSVATSPVYEQYF.